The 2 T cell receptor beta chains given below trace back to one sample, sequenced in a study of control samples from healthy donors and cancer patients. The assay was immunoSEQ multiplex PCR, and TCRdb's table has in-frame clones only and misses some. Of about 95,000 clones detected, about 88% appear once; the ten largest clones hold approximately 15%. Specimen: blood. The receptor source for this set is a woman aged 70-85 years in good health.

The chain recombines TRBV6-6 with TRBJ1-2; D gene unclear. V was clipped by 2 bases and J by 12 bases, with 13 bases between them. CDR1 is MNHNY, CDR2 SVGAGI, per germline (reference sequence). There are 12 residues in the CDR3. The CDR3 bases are TGTGCCAGCAGTTACCTAGGGTCCGCGGACACCTTC. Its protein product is CASSYLGSADTF.

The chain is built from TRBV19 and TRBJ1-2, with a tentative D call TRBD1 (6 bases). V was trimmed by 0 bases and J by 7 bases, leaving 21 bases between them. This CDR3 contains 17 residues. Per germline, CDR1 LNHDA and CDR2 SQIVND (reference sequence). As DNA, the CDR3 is TGTGCCAGTAGTATAGAAGGAGCGGGGAGTCAGGGGAGTGGCTACACCTTC. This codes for CASSIEGAGSQGSGYTF.